The 15 T cell receptor beta chains below all came from one sample that was sequenced in a study of shared clonotypes between healthy human individuals. The method was immunoSEQ multiplex PCR; TCRdb's version includes in-frame clones alone and lacks a portion of them. The sample holds more than 850,000 clones; about 84% are singletons and the top ten take 0.4% to 0.55%. Sequencing was done on a sample of memory CD4+ T cells from PBMCs. Described subset: CD45RA-negative fraction. The receptors shown here come from a man aged 18 to 35 in good health. Some clones in this sample may be carry-over from other donors' samples.

The sample holds a few counts of this clone. The rearrangement links TRBV28 to TRBJ2-2; D ambiguous. The CDR3 is made up of 14 amino acids. Germline V gene data show CDR1 as MDHEN and CDR2 as SYDVKM. With 3 bases removed from V and 1 base from J, the gap between germline ends came to 6 bases. CDR3 protein: CASSLVQNTGELFF. The CDR3 region has the DNA TGTGCCAGCAGTTTGGTCCAGAACACCGGGGAGCTGTTTTTT.

The rearrangement joins TRBV7-8 to TRBJ1-1; no reliable D call. The CDR3 contains 15 residues. CDR1 is SGHVS and CDR2 is FQNEAQ in the germline V gene. The V end was cut by 2 bases, the J end by 1 base, with 11 bases between. The CDR3 sequence: CASSLRWGGNTEAFF. CDR3 nucleotide sequence: TGTGCCAGCAGCTTAAGGTGGGGAGGGAACACTGAAGCTTTCTTT.

The rearrangement joins TRBV5-1 to TRBJ1-1; TRBD1 matches at 7 bases. The ends lost 6 bases at V and 3 bases at J; junction bases unmatched: 14. CDR3 length: 16 residues. Germline CDR1 and CDR2: SGHRS and YFSETQ. CDR3 region: CASTTASGQVHTEAFF. DNA of the CDR3: TGCGCCAGCACGACGGCCAGTGGACAGGTCCACACTGAAGCTTTCTTT.

Points on this clone: Other nucleotide sequences from this sample produce the same CDR3. V usage is TRBV7-9 and J usage is TRBJ2-7; possible D gene TRBD2, 5 bases. The CDR3 runs to 12 residues. With 5 bases removed from V and 2 bases from J, the gap between germline ends came to 7 bases. Per germline, CDR1 SEHNR and CDR2 FQNEAQ (reference sequence). CDR3: CASSPRAYEQYF. DNA for the CDR3: TGTGCCAGCAGCCCGAGGGCCTACGAGCAGTACTTC.

This clone occurred many times. This CDR3 is also generated by other DNA sequences in the sample. This rearrangement joins TRBV5-1 to TRBJ1-1, with 7 bases matching TRBD1. Germline V CDR1 and CDR2: SGHRS, YFSETQ. Trimming at V came to 4 bases and at J to 4 bases, leaving 10 bases not matched to a gene. The CDR3 extends over 15 amino acids. Written as DNA, the CDR3 is TGCGCCAGCAGCGTGAGACAGGGTGCGGGCACTGAAGCTTTCTTT. Translation gives CASSVRQGAGTEAFF. Variable domain in full (rest from reference TRBV5-1 and TRBJ1-1): KAGVTQTPRYLIKTRGQQVTLSCSPISGHRSVSWYQQTPGQGLQFLFEYFSETQRNKGNFPGRFSGRQFSNSRSEMNVSTLELGDSALYLCASSVRQGAGTEAFFGQGTRLTVV.

The chain combines TRBV5-4 with TRBJ2-5; TRBD2 agrees at 8 bases. Trimming removed 2 bases from V and 4 bases from J; junction bases left unmatched: 7. CDR3 size: 15 residues. Germline V gene data show CDR1 as SGHNT and CDR2 as YYREEE (reference sequence). The CDR3 sequence is CASSFEAGGAETQYF. In nucleotides, the CDR3 is TGTGCCAGCAGCTTCGAGGCGGGGGGTGCAGAGACCCAGTACTTC. The full variable domain, rest sourced from reference TRBV5-4 and TRBJ2-5, is ETGVTQSPTHLIKTRGQQVTLRCSSQSGHNTVSWYQQALGQGPQFIFQYYREEENGRGNFPPRFSGLQFPNYSSELNVNALELDDSALYLCASSFEAGGAETQYFGPGTRLLVL.

This clone was detected a few times. V gene TRBV5-1 combines with J gene TRBJ1-1; TRBD1 aligns across 7 bases. V lost 3 bases, J lost 7 bases, and 9 bases stayed unmatched. The CDR3 spans 14 residues. Germline loops: CDR1 SGHRS, CDR2 YFSETQ. The CDR3 is CASSSAGGYFEAFF. DNA for the CDR3: TGCGCCAGCAGCTCCGCAGGGGGTTACTTTGAAGCTTTCTTT.

Notes on this clone: The same CDR3 is also encoded by other DNA sequences in this sample. The rearrangement uses TRBV5-1 and TRBJ2-3; D gene unclear. Germline assignment: CDR1 SGHRS and CDR2 YFSETQ. Trimming cost V 0 bases and J 0 bases, with 8 bases left between them. The CDR3 totals 15 residues. CDR3 bases: TGCGCCAGCAGCTTGGTCCTGCAGAGCACAGATACGCAGTATTTT. It codes for CASSLVLQSTDTQYF.

This rearrangement joins TRBV5-1 to TRBJ2-3, with D possibly TRBD1 on 6 matching bases. The V end was cut by 2 bases, the J end by 5 bases, with 12 bases between. The CDR3 is 14 residues long. From germline, CDR1 is SGHRS and CDR2 YFSETQ. CDR3 in amino acids: CASSFAQGGDTQYF. CDR3 DNA: TGCGCCAGCAGCTTCGCACAGGGTGGAGATACGCAGTATTTT.

J is TRBJ2-1 and V is TRBV5-1, with D perhaps assigned TRBD1 or TRBD2 (5 bases each). This CDR3 has 15 residues. V lost 6 bases and J lost 3, with 16 bases in between. Germline V CDR1 and CDR2: SGHRS, YFSETQ. CDR3 loop: CASTPLGENYNEQFF. CDR3 bases: TGCGCCAGCACCCCTCTGGGGGAGAACTACAATGAGCAGTTCTTC.

This clone was observed once. This chain uses TRBV7-2 with TRBJ2-3; D call uncertain. Deletions cut 5 bases from V and 4 bases from J, with 7 bases between. Per the germline V gene, CDR1 is SGHTA and CDR2 is FQGNSA. The CDR3 has 12 residues. DNA for the CDR3: TGTGCCAGCAGCACCTTTGCAGATACGCAGTATTTT. It yields the protein CASSTFADTQYF.

V usage is TRBV18 and J usage is TRBJ2-3; possibly TRBD2 for D (6 bases). Trimming took off 4 bases at V and 9 bases at J, with 20 bases between the two ends. The CDR3 has 15 amino acids. Germline CDR1 is KGHSH and CDR2 is LQKENI. CDR3 amino acids: CASSLPGTGRKTQYF. The CDR3 coding sequence is TGTGCCAGCTCACTGCCGGGGACTGGGCGAAAGACGCAGTATTTT.

Many counts were recorded for this clone. The chain couples TRBV28 to TRBJ2-1; 8 nucleotides agree with TRBD1. CDR1 and CDR2 (germline): MDHEN, SYDVKM. Trimming took 6 bases from V and 3 from J; bases not matched to a gene: 4. The CDR3 is made up of 14 amino acids. This CDR3 is CASSGQGLYNEQFF. The CDR3 nucleotides are TGTGCCAGCAGCGGACAGGGTCTCTACAATGAGCAGTTCTTC.

Concerning this clone: The same CDR3 is also encoded by other DNA sequences in this sample. The chain recombines TRBV7-2 with TRBJ1-2; D is unresolved. In germline, CDR1 is SGHTA, CDR2 FQGNSA. Trimming removed 2 bases from V and 3 bases from J, with 1 base in between. The CDR3 extends over 11 amino acids. The CDR3 DNA follows: TGTGCCAGCAGCTTATACTATGGCTACACCTTC. Protein product: CASSLYYGYTF. Full variable domain (missing parts from reference TRBV7-2 and TRBJ1-2): GAGVSQSPSNKVTEKGKDVELRCDPISGHTALYWYRQSLGQGLEFLIYFQGNSAPDKSGLPSDRFSAERTGGSVSTLTIQRTQQEDSAVYLCASSLYYGYTFGSGTRLTVV.

This sequence joins TRBV2 and TRBJ1-5; D may be TRBD1 (5 bases). Trimming left V 7 bases short and J 4 bases short, with 11 bases between. The CDR3 is 13 amino acids. Germline loops: CDR1 SNHLY, CDR2 FYNNEI. The CDR3: CASKRGENQPQHF. As DNA, the CDR3 is TGTGCCAGCAAGCGGGGGGAGAATCAGCCCCAGCATTTT.